Listed below are T cell receptor beta chains from one sample, sequenced in a study of blood T cell repertoires in COVID-19. Libraries were prepared by immunoSEQ multiplex PCR; TCRdb keeps only in-frame clonotypes and omits some of them. The sample has just under 65,000 clones, around four fifths seen once. The specimen was peripheral blood. The receptor set was obtained from a human donor in a cohort sampled during active COVID-19. The CDR3 runs from the conserved cysteine through the conserved F or W.

v_gene | CDR3aa
TRBV6-5 | CASRLQGLNTDTQYF
TRBV5-1 | CASSLGGLSYEQYF
TRBV19 | CASSIRGQGNQPQHF
TRBV5-6 | CASSTLAGGYTDTQYF
TRBV11-1 | CASSPGLASTDTQYF
TRBV28 | CASSLDRGREKLFF
TRBV4-1 | CASSQESNPTNEKLFF
TRBV12-5 | CASGLEIFFTQYF
TRBV5-1 | CASSPGTRELEAFF
TRBV9 | CASSPRVVTDTQYF
TRBV9 | CASSGGDPLYNEQFF
TRBV9 | CASSPSVRDYEQYF
TRBV2 | CASSEGRGTTNEKLFF
TRBV3-1/TRBV3-2 | CASSQESTSGGPGTYNEQFF
TRBV5-6 | CASSLGVRGATQYF
TRBV6-5 | CASRPGQGAYEQYF
TRBV9 | CASSVVDSQETQYF
TRBV5-6 | CASSLSGSGDTQYF
TRBV30 | CAWSKGGFSSYNEQFF
TRBV2 | CASTPQEMNTEAFF
TRBV19 | CASSPGTGNYGYTF
TRBV7-2 | CASSADRGHGEQFF
TRBV7-2 | CASSIAGGGRSGANVLTF
TRBV4-1 | CASSQEGTELAKNIQYF
TRBV25-1 | CASSDYGTGPTEQYF
TRBV18 | CASSLLAGGADTQYF
TRBV4-1 | CASSRELAGANTGELFF
TRBV3-1/TRBV3-2 | CASSTEPSTDTQYF
TRBV30 | CAWSVRGDTEAFF
TRBV6-5 | CASSYDAWGRSTEAFF
TRBV4-3 | CASSQGWDIDGYTF
TRBV18 | CASSPDLTRTGYEQYF
TRBV19 | CASSMGMNTEAFF
TRBV7-6 | CASSSDSHGYTF
TRBV6-1 | CASSEGSLNYGYTF
TRBV11-2 | CASSTGTYGYTF
TRBV7-9 | CASSSESKRGALVEQYF
TRBV5-1 | CASSLSPRDYSGANVLTF
TRBV7-3 | CATRQRDGYTF
TRBV5-1 | CASSQDAGDNEKLFF
TRBV11-2 | CASSNYGRRPDTQYF
TRBV19 | CASTKAGTGSYEQYF
TRBV28 | CASSFPGGNTEAFF
TRBV9 | CASSVSPGGAETQYF
TRBV6-2/TRBV6-3 | CASSLAGGRSYEQYF
TRBV3-1/TRBV3-2 | CASSQVPSSYEQYF
TRBV6-6 | CASSYSNRNQPQHF
TRBV24-1 | CATSRQGGGYTF
TRBV28 | CASSLLQGGAYEQYF
TRBV5-4 | CASVQGSGEQFF
TRBV24-1 | CATSDLGGRTDTQYF
TRBV5-8 | CASSLQGDNYNEQFF
TRBV14 | CASSSGGYSGANVLTF
TRBV11-2 | CASSSTDTQYF